The rows below give T cell receptor beta chains drawn from one sample of a study of OX40 agonist ivuxolimab in advanced cancers. Clones were read by immunoSEQ multiplex PCR, and TCRdb kept only the in-frame ones, dropping some. The sample records 50,000 to 70,000 clones, 75% to 90% being singletons. The sequencing here drew on CD4+ or CD8+ T cells sorted from blood, taken in a trial of the OX40 agonist ivuxolimab. The receptors stem from an adult with an advanced solid tumor such as melanoma, head and neck, liver or kidney cancer. Each CDR3 is given with its conserved first and last residue. The D gene is left open where the match is weak. The size of a clone is reported for some rows only, either as once, few or many, or as a class for expanded clones.

D: TRBD1; length: 14; size: NA; V: TRBV29-1; J: TRBJ2-7; DNA: TGCAGCGTTGAATTCGGACAGGGTTATGGGGAGCAGTACTTC; CDR3: CSVEFGQGYGEQYF
D: TRBD1; length: 21; size: NA; V: TRBV7-7; J: TRBJ2-6; DNA: TGTGCTAGCAGCTTAGTAGCCTATAGACAGGGAGTTAACTCTGGGGCCAACGTCCTGACTTTC; CDR3: CASSLVAYRQGVNSGANVLTF
D: NA; length: 16; size: NA; V: TRBV18; J: TRBJ1-1; DNA: TGTGCCAGCTCACCACCAAGCTTAGGGTCGAACACTGAAGCTTTCTTT; CDR3: CASSPPSLGSNTEAFF
D: NA; length: 13; size: NA; V: TRBV5-5; J: TRBJ2-7; DNA: TGTGCCAGCAGCTTGGTAGGCAGGGTCGAGCAGTACTTC; CDR3: CASSLVGRVEQYF
D: NA; length: 16; size: NA; V: TRBV15; J: TRBJ1-4; DNA: TGTGCCACCCGTTGGGCAGGCCCGACGGGTAATGAAAAACTGTTTTTT; CDR3: CATRWAGPTGNEKLFF
D: TRBD2; length: 15; size: NA; V: TRBV7-2; J: TRBJ2-2; DNA: TGTGCCAGCAGCTTCACGGTGGGGGGGACCGGGGAGCTGTTTTTT; CDR3: CASSFTVGGTGELFF
D: TRBD2; length: 14; size: NA; V: TRBV5-1; J: TRBJ2-5; DNA: TGCGCCAGCAGCTTAGCGGGGGGCCAAGAGACCCAGTACTTC; CDR3: CASSLAGGQETQYF
D: TRBD2; length: 15; size: once; V: TRBV19; J: TRBJ2-5; DNA: TGTGCCAGTAGTAACCAGGGAGGGGTAGTAGAGACCCAGTACTTC; CDR3: CASSNQGGVVETQYF
D: TRBD2; length: 20; size: NA; V: TRBV4-1; J: TRBJ2-3; DNA: TGCGCCAGCAGGTCCCTCCCGCAGCGGGGGAGTTGGGCGAGCACAGATACGCAGTATTTT; CDR3: CASRSLPQRGSWASTDTQYF
D: TRBD1; length: 16; size: NA; V: TRBV27; J: TRBJ2-2; DNA: TGTGCCAGCAGTCCCAGGGGACAGCCGAACACCGGGGAGCTGTTTTTT; CDR3: CASSPRGQPNTGELFF
D: NA; length: 16; size: NA; V: TRBV4-2; J: TRBJ1-4; DNA: TGTGCCAGCAGCCCGCAGATCCGACCTTTAAATGAAAAACTGTTTTTT; CDR3: CASSPQIRPLNEKLFF
D: TRBD1; length: 13; size: NA; V: TRBV2; J: TRBJ1-2; DNA: TGTGCCAGCGGAGGAGGACAGGGATATGGCTACACCTTC; CDR3: CASGGGQGYGYTF
D: NA; length: 13; size: NA; V: TRBV5-1; J: TRBJ2-2; DNA: TGCGCCAGCAGCCCCGAGAGGACCGGGGAGCTGTTTTTT; CDR3: CASSPERTGELFF
D: NA; length: 11; size: NA; V: TRBV20-1; J: TRBJ2-3; DNA: TGCAGTGCTAGGGGGGGGGCAACGCAGTATTTT; CDR3: CSARGGATQYF
D: NA; length: 14; size: NA; V: TRBV28; J: TRBJ1-1; DNA: TGTGCCAGCAGCATGGGGGGCCCCAACACTGAAGCTTTCTTT; CDR3: CASSMGGPNTEAFF
D: TRBD1; length: 12; size: NA; V: TRBV19; J: TRBJ2-7; DNA: TGTGCCAGCCGAGACAGGGGCTACGAGCAGTACTTC; CDR3: CASRDRGYEQYF
D: TRBD1; length: 19; size: NA; V: TRBV2; J: TRBJ2-3; DNA: TGTGCCAGCAGAAAATGGGGCAGGGGGTTACCCGAGAGCACAGATACGCAGTATTTT; CDR3: CASRKWGRGLPESTDTQYF
D: NA; length: 13; size: NA; V: TRBV9; J: TRBJ2-3; DNA: TGTGCCAGCAGCGTGACATTGGAAAATACGCAGTATTTT; CDR3: CASSVTLENTQYF
D: NA; length: 14; size: NA; V: TRBV18; J: TRBJ1-3; DNA: TGTGCCAGCTCACAGGGGTTCTCTGGAAACACCATATATTTT; CDR3: CASSQGFSGNTIYF
D: TRBD1; length: 13; size: once; V: TRBV7-2; J: TRBJ2-7; DNA: TGTGCCAGCAGCTTAGACAGGGGGCGGGAGCAGTACTTC; CDR3: CASSLDRGREQYF
D: NA; length: 15; size: once; V: TRBV11-3; J: TRBJ2-2; DNA: TGTGCCAGCAGCTTAGAGGGCTACCCTCCCGGGGAGCTGTTTTTT; CDR3: CASSLEGYPPGELFF
D: NA; length: 15; size: NA; V: TRBV6-1; J: TRBJ2-3; DNA: TGTGCCAGCAGTGAAGGTCTTGTAAGAGCAGATACGCAGTATTTT; CDR3: CASSEGLVRADTQYF
D: NA; length: 18; size: NA; V: TRBV27; J: TRBJ2-5; DNA: TGTGCCAGCAGTTTTTTTTTCGGCGGAAGGCCTAAACAAGAGACCCAGTACTTC; CDR3: CASSFFFGGRPKQETQYF
D: NA; length: 13; size: few; V: TRBV6-1; J: TRBJ2-1; DNA: TGTGCCAGCGGCGGGGAGGCCCTCCATGGGCAGTTCTTC; CDR3: CASGGEALHGQFF
D: NA; length: 15; size: few; V: TRBV4-1; J: TRBJ1-1; DNA: TGCGCCAGCAGCCGCCCCGGGACGCGGGGGACTGAAGCTTTCTTT; CDR3: CASSRPGTRGTEAFF
D: TRBD1; length: 15; size: NA; V: TRBV7-2; J: TRBJ1-5; DNA: TGTGCCAGCAGCCCCCGGACAGGCCCCAATCAGCCCCAGCATTTT; CDR3: CASSPRTGPNQPQHF
D: NA; length: 13; size: few; V: TRBV6-6; J: TRBJ1-5; DNA: TGTGCCAGCATCAGAACGGAGCGGCAGCCCCAGCATTTT; CDR3: CASIRTERQPQHF
D: NA; length: 15; size: NA; V: TRBV11-2; J: TRBJ1-4; DNA: TGTGCCAGCAGCCCCGATCAGCGCAGGAATGAAAAACTGTTTTTT; CDR3: CASSPDQRRNEKLFF
D: NA; length: 14; size: NA; V: TRBV6-4; J: TRBJ2-1; DNA: TGTGCCAGCATGGTCGACAGTTCCAGGGGTGAGCAGTTCTTC; CDR3: CASMVDSSRGEQFF
D: NA; length: 13; size: NA; V: TRBV28; J: TRBJ1-1; DNA: TGTGCCAGCAGATTCGAGGCGGGCACTGAAGCTTTCTTT; CDR3: CASRFEAGTEAFF
D: NA; length: 11; size: few; V: TRBV28; J: TRBJ1-4; DNA: TGTGCCAGCCGGGACGCGGAAAAACTGTTTTTT; CDR3: CASRDAEKLFF
D: NA; length: 11; size: NA; V: TRBV2; J: TRBJ2-1; DNA: TGTGCCAGCAGTGTAAGAGGTGAGCAGTTCTTC; CDR3: CASSVRGEQFF
D: NA; length: 14; size: NA; V: TRBV5-4; J: TRBJ2-7; DNA: TGTGCCAGCAGCCCCCGGTCTAGTTCATACGAGCAGTACTTC; CDR3: CASSPRSSSYEQYF
D: NA; length: 15; size: NA; V: TRBV19; J: TRBJ1-1; DNA: TGTGCCAGTAGTATAGGAGGCGGGTATGCCACTGAAGCTTTCTTT; CDR3: CASSIGGGYATEAFF
D: TRBD1; length: 13; size: NA; V: TRBV5-4; J: TRBJ2-5; DNA: TGTGCCAGCAGCTTTGACAGGGGGGAGACCCAGTACTTC; CDR3: CASSFDRGETQYF
D: NA; length: 13; size: NA; V: TRBV5-4; J: TRBJ1-2; DNA: TGTGCCAGCAGCTTGCTAACTACAGGGGGCTACACCTTC; CDR3: CASSLLTTGGYTF
D: NA; length: 13; size: NA; V: TRBV5-1; J: TRBJ2-3; DNA: TGCGCCAGCAGCTTCGCGGGGCTTGATACGCAGTATTTT; CDR3: CASSFAGLDTQYF
D: TRBD1; length: 14; size: NA; V: TRBV19; J: TRBJ1-5; DNA: TGTGCCAGTAGTGTCGGACAGGGCAATCAGCCCCAGCATTTT; CDR3: CASSVGQGNQPQHF
D: NA; length: 14; size: NA; V: TRBV30; J: TRBJ2-5; DNA: TGTGCCTGGAGTGTGGGAAGCGCGGCAGAGACCCAGTACTTC; CDR3: CAWSVGSAAETQYF
D: NA; length: 12; size: NA; V: TRBV29-1; J: TRBJ2-5; DNA: TGCAGCGCCGGGGGACAGACGGAGACCCAGTACTTC; CDR3: CSAGGQTETQYF
D: NA; length: 17; size: NA; V: TRBV7-8; J: TRBJ1-3; DNA: TGTGCCAGCAGCTTAGGGCGGGTCGGACTCTCTGGAAACACCATATATTTT; CDR3: CASSLGRVGLSGNTIYF
D: NA; length: 10; size: once; V: TRBV20-1; J: TRBJ1-2; DNA: TGCAGTGCTCCGTTTGAGGGCTACACCTTC; CDR3: CSAPFEGYTF
D: NA; length: 15; size: NA; V: TRBV19; J: TRBJ2-1; DNA: TGTGCCAGTAGTATCGCCGGGACGGTGTTCAATGAGCAGTTCTTC; CDR3: CASSIAGTVFNEQFF
D: TRBD1; length: 16; size: NA; V: TRBV28; J: TRBJ2-3; DNA: TGTGCCTCCTCCTCGACGGGACAGGGTGCCCCAGATACGCAGTATTTT; CDR3: CASSSTGQGAPDTQYF
D: NA; length: 13; size: NA; V: TRBV29-1; J: TRBJ2-3; DNA: TGCAGCGTTGATGACTCAAGCACAGATACGCAGTATTTT; CDR3: CSVDDSSTDTQYF
D: NA; length: 15; size: NA; V: TRBV19; J: TRBJ1-5; DNA: TGTGCCAGTAGTTCCCGACAGAACCACAATCAGCCCCAGCATTTT; CDR3: CASSSRQNHNQPQHF
D: NA; length: 14; size: once; V: TRBV5-1; J: TRBJ1-5; DNA: TGCGCCAGCAGCTTGTCAGGACCTAATCAGCCCCAGCATTTT; CDR3: CASSLSGPNQPQHF
D: NA; length: 14; size: NA; V: TRBV7-8; J: TRBJ1-6; DNA: TGTGCCAGCAGATGGGGGGGCAATAATTCACCCCTCCACTTT; CDR3: CASRWGGNNSPLHF
D: NA; length: 14; size: few; V: TRBV7-9; J: TRBJ2-1; DNA: TGTGCCAGCAGCCCTGACAGTTACTACAATGAGCAGTTCTTC; CDR3: CASSPDSYYNEQFF
D: NA; length: 15; size: NA; V: TRBV5-1; J: TRBJ2-5; DNA: TGCGCCAGCAGTTTCCTCGGAGGAGGGCAAGAGACCCAGTACTTC; CDR3: CASSFLGGGQETQYF
D: NA; length: 14; size: NA; V: TRBV5-4; J: TRBJ1-5; DNA: TGTGCCAGCAGCTTGAGGGTGGGACGTCAGCCCCAGCATTTT; CDR3: CASSLRVGRQPQHF
D: NA; length: 15; size: NA; V: TRBV5-1; J: TRBJ2-1; DNA: TGCGCCAGCAGACATCTTAAACGCTCCTACAATGAGCAGTTCTTC; CDR3: CASRHLKRSYNEQFF
D: NA; length: 15; size: few; V: TRBV7-2; J: TRBJ2-7; DNA: TGTGCCAGCAGCTTAGGGGACGCGCTCATCTACGAGCAGTACTTC; CDR3: CASSLGDALIYEQYF